Sequencing of this TCR beta chain was carried out in a study of OX40 agonist ivuxolimab in advanced cancers. In the study overall: Mean age approximately 61 years, range about 23 to 79; approximately 83% male. Study-level points and caveats: Both blood CD4+ and CD8+ T cells showed clonal growth by week 6 at 0.1 to 3.0 mg/kg.

The sample holds a few counts of this clone. What it binds is unknown. From germline, CDR1 is SNHLY and CDR2 FYNNEI. Germline trimming cut 7 bases from V and 5 bases from J; bases unmatched to any gene: 10. CDR3 size: 15 residues. Libraries were prepared by immunoSEQ multiplex PCR; TCRdb keeps only in-frame clonotypes and omits some of them. The profile shows some 100,000 clones, roughly 89% of them singletons. The source is an adult with an advanced solid tumor such as melanoma, head and neck, liver or kidney cancer. The chain couples TRBV2 to TRBJ2-2, with 7 bases matching TRBD2. The sample was CD4+ or CD8+ T cells sorted from blood, taken in a trial of the OX40 agonist ivuxolimab. CDR3 in amino acids: CASKKLASGTGELFF. The CDR3, as DNA: TGTGCCAGCAAAAAACTAGCGTCGGGTACCGGGGAGCTGTTTTTT.